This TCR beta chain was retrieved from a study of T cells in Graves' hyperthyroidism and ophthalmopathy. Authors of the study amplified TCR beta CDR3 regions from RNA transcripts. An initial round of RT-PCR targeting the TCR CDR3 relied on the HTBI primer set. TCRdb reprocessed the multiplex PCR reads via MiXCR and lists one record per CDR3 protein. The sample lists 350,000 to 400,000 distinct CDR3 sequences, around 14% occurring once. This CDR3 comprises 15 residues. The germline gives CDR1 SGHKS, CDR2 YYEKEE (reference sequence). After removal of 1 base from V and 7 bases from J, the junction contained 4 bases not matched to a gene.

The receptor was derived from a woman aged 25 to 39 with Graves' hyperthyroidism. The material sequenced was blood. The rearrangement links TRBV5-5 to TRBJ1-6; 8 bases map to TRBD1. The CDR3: CASSLSGGENSPLHF. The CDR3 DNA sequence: TGTGCCAGCAGCTTGTCAGGGGGCGAGAATTCACCCCTCCACTTT.